Following are 17 T cell receptor beta chains from one sample sequenced in a study of T cells expressing NK-cell markers. TCRdb reprocessed the 5' RACE reads, with one entry per CDR3 protein and no DNA. Across approximately 380,000 distinct CDR3 sequences, the top ten clones capture over 4% of the sample. The specimen sequenced was blood T cells: a sorted CD56 or NKG2C T cell subset, CD4+ or CD8+ T cells, or bulk PBMC T cells (not recorded which). The origin of the receptors is a man aged 18 to 69 in good health.

The chain links TRBV19 to TRBJ2-5; TCRdb outputs TRBD1, but without DNA this stays unchecked. CDR3 length: 13 amino acids. From germline, CDR1 is LNHDA and CDR2 SQIVND (reference sequence). This chain's CDR3 is CASSNGGWETQYF.

The chain couples TRBV2 to TRBJ2-3. The CDR3 is made up of 15 amino acids. Germline assignment: CDR1 SNHLY and CDR2 FYNNEI. The CDR3: CASSETTASTDTQYF.

V gene TRBV27 combines with J gene TRBJ2-5; there is no DNA to check the TCRdb D call of TRBD1. From germline, CDR1 is MNHEY and CDR2 SMNVEV (reference sequence). The CDR3 loop spans 16 amino acids. Here the CDR3 reads CASSPTGRKLQETQYF.

The chain recombines TRBV20-1 with TRBJ2-6; the TCRdb call, TRBD1, lacks DNA for checking. The CDR3 runs 16 residues. CDR1 is DFQATT, CDR2 SNEGSKA, per germline (reference sequence). The CDR3 protein is CSASGQGGPGANVLTF.

J is TRBJ2-3 and V is TRBV3-1. CDR1 and CDR2 (germline): LGHDT, YNNKEL (reference sequence). The CDR3 extends over 14 amino acids. This chain's CDR3 is CASSQTAATDTQYF.

This sequence joins TRBV6-4 and TRBJ2-1; TCRdb returns TRBD1, unconfirmable since there is no DNA. The CDR3 sequence is 16 residues long. Germline-derived CDR1 and CDR2 are MRHNA and SNTAGT. The CDR3 reads CASRALGATLGNEQFF.

This CDR3 is CASSSGQPLLYEQYF. This sequence joins TRBV11-2 and TRBJ2-7; TCRdb indicates TRBD1, and absent DNA this call remains unverified. Germline values: CDR1 SGHAT, CDR2 FQNNGV. This CDR3 contains 15 residues.

This chain's CDR3 is CASSSPGAGGTDTQYF. The chain is built from TRBV7-9 and TRBJ2-3; TCRdb indicates TRBD1, and absent DNA this call remains unverified. From germline, CDR1 is SEHNR and CDR2 FQNEAQ (reference sequence). The CDR3 covers 16 residues.

The chain employs TRBV5-5 and TRBJ2-5; the D call from TCRdb, TRBD1, cannot be confirmed without DNA. This CDR3 comprises 13 residues. Per germline, CDR1 SGHKS and CDR2 YYEKEE (reference sequence). The CDR3 spells CASSGGYGETQYF.

The V gene is TRBV7-3, the J gene TRBJ1-1; TCRdb proposes TRBD1, but this gene call is untestable without DNA. The CDR3 extends over 13 amino acids. Germline V gives CDR1 SGHTA, CDR2 FQGTGA. This CDR3 reads CASSENRDRGAFF.

The V call is TRBV5-1, the J call TRBJ2-2; checking the TCRdb D call of TRBD1 is not possible without DNA. Germline lookup yields CDR1 SGHRS and CDR2 YFSETQ. CDR3 length: 15 residues. The CDR3 spells CASSLGTDGIGELFF.

The genes are TRBV20-1 and TRBJ2-1; checking the TCRdb D call of TRBD2 is not possible without DNA. The length of the CDR3 is 15 residues. The germline gives CDR1 DFQATT, CDR2 SNEGSKA (reference sequence). The CDR3: CSARSRSSGYNEQFF.

The rearrangement links TRBV19 to TRBJ2-3; the D call of TRBD2 rests on TCRdb alone, since no DNA is present to check it. This CDR3 has 17 amino acids. The germline V gene encodes CDR1 LNHDA and CDR2 SQIVND (reference sequence). CDR3 protein: CASTPLAGGRYTDTQYF.

This chain uses TRBV20-1 with TRBJ2-7; no DNA is available, so the TRBD2 call from TCRdb remains unchecked. The germline V gene has CDR1 DFQATT and CDR2 SNEGSKA (reference sequence). The length of the CDR3 is 14 residues. The CDR3 loop is CSATRRTSSYEQYF.

This chain joins TRBV6-1 and TRBJ1-2; the D call from TCRdb, TRBD1, cannot be confirmed without DNA. The CDR3 runs 14 residues. CDR1 and CDR2 from the germline V gene are MNHNS and SASEGT. CDR3: CASTATGSRHGYTF.

The chain combines TRBV6-1 with TRBJ2-5; TCRdb outputs TRBD1, but without DNA this stays unchecked. CDR3 size: 14 residues. The germline CDR1 and CDR2 sequences are MNHNS and SASEGT. CDR3 sequence reads: CASRPRQGGETQYF.

The rearrangement uses TRBV7-9 and TRBJ1-2; TCRdb's D call of TRBD1 is untestable without DNA. Germline lookup yields CDR1 SEHNR and CDR2 FQNEAQ (reference sequence). This CDR3 is built from 15 residues. CDR3 amino acids: CASSLGTAINYGYTF.